The 20 T cell receptor beta chains below were found in one sample sequenced in a study of vaccination and CD4 T cells after COVID-19. At the Johns Hopkins FTIC core, DNA taken from cultured CD4+ T cells was sequenced by way of the Oncomine TCR Beta short-read assay. Genomic DNA was drawn out of CD4+ T cells grown in culture. TCRdb re-called the PCR reads through MiXCR, storing one row per CDR3 protein. The table includes around 10,000 distinct CDR3 sequences, over 25% detected once. The treatment is: approximately 11-day PBMC culture with coronavirus spike peptide pools or control peptides (ViraFEST assay). Collection of the unexposed donor's CD4+ T cells took place before the COVID-19 pandemic (2011-2018). What these receptors recognize is not known. Sequencing input: CD4+ T cells from blood, cultured in vitro. All receptors come from a human donor in good health.

This rearrangement joins TRBV6-2 or TRBV6-3 to TRBJ2-3; weak D call: TRBD2 (6 bases). The CDR3 extends over 15 amino acids. Germline V gives CDR1 MNHEY, CDR2 SVGEGT. V was trimmed by 4 bases and J by 1 base, leaving 12 bases between them. CDR3 DNA sequence: TGTGCCAGCAGTTCGTCTTGGGGGGGCACAGATACGCAGTATTTT. It codes for CASSSSWGGTDTQYF.

The count of this clonotype is one. V gene TRBV11-2 combines with J gene TRBJ2-6, with D perhaps being TRBD1 or TRBD2 (5 bases each). This CDR3 contains 18 residues. CDR1 and CDR2 (germline): SGHAT, FQNNGV. Trimming removed 4 bases from V and 4 bases from J, with 20 bases in between. CDR3 residues: CASSSQGRPGSGANVLTF. In DNA, the CDR3 is TGTGCCAGCAGCTCTCAGGGACGGCCGGGGAGCGGGGCCAACGTCCTGACTTTC.

By sample share, this clonotype is medium-sized. V is TRBV7-9 and J is TRBJ1-6; TRBD1 is a possible D gene (6 bases). V lost 5 bases to trimming and J lost 10 bases, with 15 bases between them. CDR1 is SEHNR, CDR2 FQNEAQ, per germline (reference sequence). The CDR3 runs 14 residues. The CDR3 DNA reads as TGTGCCAGCAGCGCGGACAGTGGCTTCTCACCCCTCCACTTT. Translated: CASSADSGFSPLHF.

The chain carries TRBV20-1 and TRBJ2-7, with D tentatively TRBD2 (5 bases). Germline V gene lookup returns CDR1 DFQATT and CDR2 SNEGSKA (reference sequence). V gave up 3 bases and J gave up 2 bases, with 14 bases separating them. There are 14 residues in the CDR3. The CDR3 loop is CSASEVGITYEQYF. The CDR3 DNA sequence: TGCAGTGCTAGCGAGGTCGGGATAACCTACGAGCAGTACTTC.

This clonotype showed up just a few times. The genes are TRBV6-1 and TRBJ1-5, with 7 bases aligning to TRBD1. Germline V gives CDR1 MNHNS, CDR2 SASEGT. The V segment lost 8 bases and the J segment 1 base; nucleotides outside the gene matches: 5. This CDR3 is built from 14 residues. CDR3 region: CASSSQGSNQPQHF. The CDR3, as DNA: TGTGCCAGCTCATCACAGGGGAGCAATCAGCCCCAGCATTTT.

This chain joins TRBV20-1 and TRBJ2-1; 11 bases are a match to TRBD2. The V gene's germline CDR1 is DFQATT and CDR2 SNEGSKA (reference sequence). The CDR3 is 15 residues long. Losses at the gene ends were 6 bases for V and 5 bases for J; bases not matched to a gene: 9. CDR3 sequence reads: CSALGLGLADNEQFF. The CDR3 DNA is TGCAGTGCCCTAGGACTGGGACTAGCGGACAATGAGCAGTTCTTC.

The chain recombines TRBV5-4 with TRBJ1-2; weak D call: TRBD1 (5 bases). This CDR3 comprises 14 residues. Germline values: CDR1 SGHNT, CDR2 YYREEE (reference sequence). Trimming cost V 4 bases and J 5 bases, with 15 bases left between them. CDR3 in amino acids: CASSPGLEMYGYTF. The CDR3 DNA is TGTGCCAGCAGCCCGGGACTGGAGATGTATGGCTACACCTTC.

The chain is built from TRBV5-1 and TRBJ2-3; D could derive from TRBD1 or TRBD2 (5 bases each). Germline V lookup: CDR1 SGHRS, CDR2 YFSETQ. This CDR3 is 13 amino acids long. V shed 4 bases and J shed 6 bases, with 12 bases lying between them. This CDR3 is CASSMGPADTQYF. Written as DNA, the CDR3 is TGCGCCAGCAGCATGGGACCAGCTGATACGCAGTATTTT.

The V and J genes are TRBV6-2 or TRBV6-3 and TRBJ2-5; TRBD1 aligns across 11 bases. The V segment lost 7 bases and the J segment 5 bases; nucleotides outside the gene matches: 18. Per the germline V gene, CDR1 is MNHEY and CDR2 is SVGEGT. The CDR3 consists of 18 residues. This CDR3 is CASKDRTGGAVWEETQYF. DNA for the CDR3: TGTGCCAGCAAGGACCGGACAGGGGGCGCAGTTTGGGAGGAGACCCAGTACTTC.

This chain links TRBV11-3 with TRBJ1-3, with 7 bases fitting TRBD1. The CDR3 spans 17 residues. CDR1 and CDR2 (germline): SGHNT, YENEEA. Trimming took 8 bases from V and 0 from J; bases not matched to a gene: 13. The CDR3 spells CASSRTGQGVSGNTIYF. CDR3 coding DNA: TGTGCCAGCTCCCGGACGGGCCAGGGGGTCTCTGGAAACACCATATATTTT.

This clonotype was counted a few times. The gene calls are TRBV29-1 and TRBJ1-1, with unresolved D. The V end was cut by 5 bases, the J end by 4 bases, with 11 bases between. CDR3 length equals 12 residues. Germline-derived CDR1 and CDR2 are SQVTM and ANQGSEA. CDR3 nucleotide sequence: TGCAGCGTTATACCTGCGGCCACTGAAGCTTTCTTT. Amino acids: CSVIPAATEAFF. The entire variable domain, with the rest obtained from reference TRBV29-1 and TRBJ1-1, is as follows: SAVISQKPSRDICQRGTSLTIQCQVDSQVTMMFWYRQQPGQSLTLIATANQGSEATYESGFVIDKFPISRPNLTFSTLTVSNMSPEDSSIYLCSVIPAATEAFFGQGTRLTVV.

The chain links TRBV28 to TRBJ1-2; the D gene is possibly TRBD1 (5 bases). The CDR3 is 14 amino acids. Trimming took 8 bases from V and 8 from J, leaving 21 bases between them. Germline CDR1 is MDHEN and CDR2 is SYDVKM. The CDR3 sequence is CASGPPGPHGGYTF. CDR3 DNA sequence: TGTGCCAGCGGCCCACCGGGACCCCATGGAGGCTACACCTTC.

This clonotype showed up just once. V is TRBV6-2 or TRBV6-3 and J is TRBJ2-7; 15 nucleotides agree with TRBD2. Unmatched junction bases numbered 12, after V lost 4 bases and J lost 2 bases. This CDR3 has 19 amino acids. Germline CDR1 and CDR2: MNHEY and SVGEGT. Written as DNA, the CDR3 is TGTGCCAGCAGTTTCGCAGGACTAGCGGGAGGGCCTCGACCCTACGAGCAGTACTTC. Translation gives CASSFAGLAGGPRPYEQYF.

V and J are TRBV4-2 and TRBJ2-5, with TRBD2 matching 10 bases. The CDR3 contains 16 residues. J was trimmed by 5 bases and V by 0 bases; bases with no gene match: 6. CDR1 and CDR2 from the germline V gene are LGHNA and YNFKEQ. Here the CDR3 DNA reads TGTGCCAGCAGCCAAGAGGCTAGCGGGAGTGGGGAGACCCAGTACTTC. Protein sequence: CASSQEASGSGETQYF.

In this sample, this clonotype turned up a few times. CDR3 in amino acids: CSARRAETNTGELFF. The CDR3 DNA is TGCAGTGCTAGGCGGGCGGAGACGAACACCGGGGAGCTGTTTTTT. The V call is TRBV20-1, the J call TRBJ2-2; D possibly corresponds to TRBD2 (5 bases). V lost 3 bases to trimming and J lost 0 bases, with 11 bases between them. Germline V lookup: CDR1 DFQATT, CDR2 SNEGSKA (reference sequence). The CDR3 extends over 15 amino acids.

Judged by abundance, this clonotype is hyperexpanded. This chain joins TRBV6-1 and TRBJ1-2, with D possibly being TRBD1 (5 bases). The CDR3 length is 13 residues. The V gene lost 6 bases and the J gene lost 8 bases, with 16 bases spanning the gap. Germline V gene data show CDR1 as MNHNS and CDR2 as SASEGT. The CDR3 is CASSWGTEAGYTF. In DNA, the CDR3 is TGTGCCAGCAGCTGGGGGACGGAGGCGGGCTACACCTTC.

The chain combines TRBV19 with TRBJ2-5; no definite D call. Germline V CDR1 and CDR2: LNHDA, SQIVND (reference sequence). The CDR3 consists of 13 residues. Between the trimmed V and J ends, which lost 5 bases and 1 base, there was a span of 8 bases. The CDR3 is CASSYTSQETQYF. CDR3 nucleotide sequence: TGTGCCAGTAGTTATACATCCCAAGAGACCCAGTACTTC.

CDR3 residues: CASSLDLQINIQYF. DNA for the CDR3: TGTGCCAGCAGCTTAGACCTACAAATAAACATTCAGTACTTC. The V gene is TRBV7-2, the J gene TRBJ2-4; D gene uncertain. Trimming took 1 base from V and 6 from J, leaving 10 bases between them. The germline V gene has CDR1 SGHTA and CDR2 FQGNSA. This CDR3 spans 14 amino acids.

This clonotype was seen a few times. V gene TRBV2 combines with J gene TRBJ2-5; the D is unclear. Germline-derived CDR1 and CDR2 are SNHLY and FYNNEI. Trimming took off 2 bases at V and 1 base at J, with 8 bases between the two ends. The CDR3 runs 14 residues. CDR3 nucleotide sequence: TGTGCCAGCAGTGAACATACCATCCAAGAGACCCAGTACTTC. Its protein product is CASSEHTIQETQYF.

This clonotype was observed a handful of times. This sequence joins TRBV28 and TRBJ1-5; TRBD1 matches 7 bases. Losses at the gene ends were 6 bases for V and 3 bases for J; bases not matched to a gene: 5. Germline V gene lookup returns CDR1 MDHEN and CDR2 SYDVKM. This CDR3 is built from 14 residues. Here the CDR3 DNA reads TGTGCCAGCAGGCTTACAGGGGACAATCAGCCCCAGCATTTT. Protein sequence: CASRLTGDNQPQHF.